The sequence of this TCR beta chain was determined in a study of control samples from healthy donors and cancer patients. Sequenced by immunoSEQ multiplex PCR; TCRdb stores in-frame clones only, minus some. The data contain roughly 39,000 clones, roughly nine tenths of them singletons. V shed 5 bases and J 4 bases; nucleotides not matched to a gene: 7. This CDR3 is built from 14 residues. Germline lookup yields CDR1 SGHRS and CDR2 YFSETQ. The gene calls are TRBV5-1 and TRBJ1-1; 8 bases align to TRBD1. Sequenced material: blood. The origin of this receptor is a woman aged 45 to 65 in good health. The chain's CDR3 is CASSIGTGFTEAFF. The DNA for the CDR3 is TGCGCCAGCAGTATTGGGACAGGCTTCACTGAAGCTTTCTTT.